This T cell receptor beta chain comes out of a study of T cell changes during pregnancy in multiple sclerosis. This clone appeared a single time. The repertoire was sequenced with immunoSEQ multiplex PCR; TCRdb's copy has only in-frame clones and lacks some. The table records more than 50,000 clones, 90% of them present only once. The germline V gene encodes CDR1 MNHEY and CDR2 SVGAGI. CDR3 size: 13 residues. V shed 7 bases and J 6 bases; nucleotides not matched to a gene: 7. The rearrangement joins TRBV6-5 to TRBJ2-7; 9 nucleotides agree with TRBD1. Source: peripheral blood, taken in the first trimester of pregnancy. This receptor was obtained from a female donor in good health, enrolled as a control in a pregnancy study. In DNA form, the CDR3 reads TGTGCCAGCAAGGGATCGACAGGGGGCGAGCAGTACTTC. Its translation is CASKGSTGGEQYF.